The following is a TCR beta chain sequence with its context. Its antigen is not identified. The entry originates in a study of T cell responses to AZD1222 COVID-19 vaccine. Looked up from germline, CDR1 is SGHNT and CDR2 is YYREEE (reference sequence). CDR3 length equals 15 residues. V was shortened by 7 bases and J by 7 bases, with 18 bases between the two germline ends. Regarding the study as a whole: Donors were largely white British and mainly female; clonal diversity was possibly underestimated.

The method was immunoSEQ multiplex PCR; TCRdb's version includes in-frame clones alone and lacks a portion of them. The table has about 160,000 clones, roughly nine tenths seen once. The rearrangement joins TRBV5-4 to TRBJ1-6, with no clear D. This receptor was identified in an adult in good health. The sequenced sample was peripheral blood, obtained on day 0 of AZD1222 vaccination. CDR3 loop: CASSLRRVENSPLHF. Written as DNA, the CDR3 is TGTGCCAGCTCCCTTCGGAGAGTAGAAAATTCACCCCTCCACTTT.